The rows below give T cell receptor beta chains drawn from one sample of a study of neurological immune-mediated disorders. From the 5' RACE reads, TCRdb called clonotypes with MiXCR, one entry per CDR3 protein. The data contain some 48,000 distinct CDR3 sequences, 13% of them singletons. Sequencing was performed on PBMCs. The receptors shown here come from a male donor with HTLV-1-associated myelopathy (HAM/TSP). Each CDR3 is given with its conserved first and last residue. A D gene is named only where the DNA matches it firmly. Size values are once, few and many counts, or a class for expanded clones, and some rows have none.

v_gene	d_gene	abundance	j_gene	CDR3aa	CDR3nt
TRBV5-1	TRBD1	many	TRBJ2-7	CASSTGTGIGLTYEQYF	TGCGCCAGCAGCACCGGGACAGGGATCGGCCTGACCTACGAGCAGTACTTC
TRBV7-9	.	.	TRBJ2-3	CANRNTDTQYF	TGTGCCAACAGGAACACAGATACACAGTATTTT
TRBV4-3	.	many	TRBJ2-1	CASSPTSLVGNEQFF	TGCGCCAGCAGCCCTACTAGCCTCGTAGGTAATGAGCAGTTCTTC
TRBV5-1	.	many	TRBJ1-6	CASSWDQNSPLHF	TGCGCCAGCAGCTGGGACCAAAATTCACCCCTCCACTTT
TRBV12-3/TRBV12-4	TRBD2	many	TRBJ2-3	CAGASGGLNTQYF	TGTGCTGGGGCTAGCGGGGGGTTAAATACGCAGTATTTT
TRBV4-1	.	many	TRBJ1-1	CASSHAGGREAFF	TGCGCCAGCAGCCACGCCGGGGGACGGGAAGCTTTCTTT
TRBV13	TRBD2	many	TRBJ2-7	CASSFAGGEQYF	TGTGCCAGCAGCTTCGCGGGGGGCGAGCAGTACTTC
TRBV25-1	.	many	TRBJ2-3	CASSKSGALDTQYF	TGTGCCAGCAGTAAATCGGGGGCCCTCGATACGCAGTATTTT
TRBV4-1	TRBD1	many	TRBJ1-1	CASTSQGRLGEAFF	TGCGCCAGCACCTCACAGGGGCGATTGGGTGAAGCTTTCTTT
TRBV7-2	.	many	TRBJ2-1	CASSFEVGVSYNEQFF	TGTGCCAGCAGCTTTGAGGTGGGGGTAAGTTACAATGAGCAGTTCTTC
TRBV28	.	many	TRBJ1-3	CATRDVDSGNTIYF	TGTGCCACCCGGGACGTCGACTCTGGAAACACCATATATTTT
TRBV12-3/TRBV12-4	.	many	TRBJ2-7	CASSLDNLYEQYF	TGTGCCAGCAGTCTAGACAACCTCTACGAGCAGTACTTC
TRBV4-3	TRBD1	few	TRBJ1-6	CASSQLTGDGNSPLHF	TGCGCCAGCAGCCAACTGACAGGGGACGGCAATTCACCCCTCCACTTT